This paragraph covers one TCR beta chain sequence. What it recognizes is unknown. V was shortened by 5 bases and J by 4 bases, with 17 bases between the two germline ends. In germline, CDR1 is SNHLY, CDR2 FYNNEI. CDR3 size: 15 residues. This record comes from a study of cytomegalovirus exposure and HLA in healthy donors. Across the study: An analysis done earlier identified about 100 million unique TCR beta sequences from about 179 million T cells.

Study findings and constraints: Three of the chains that were CMV-associated were confirmed in vitro to be specific for CMV antigens. CMV serostatus stood as the only immune exposure information on hand. TCR beta chains numbering about 160 were designated cytomegalovirus-associated.

The PCR used 60 Vbeta and 13 Jbeta primers. Assay used: immunoSEQ multiplex PCR; TCRdb lists only in-frame clones, some missing. The sample contains fewer than 250,000 clones, around 76% of which appear only once. The rearrangement joins TRBV2 to TRBJ1-2; no clear D. This clonotype originated in a man aged 35-49 years in good health and CMV-seropositive. The sample taken for sequencing was PBMCs. In nucleotides, the CDR3 is TGTGCCAGCAGTCGCTTCTTAGACGGGAGCTATGGCTACACCTTC. Protein: CASSRFLDGSYGYTF.